These 21 T cell receptor beta chains share one sample of origin, sequenced in a study of blood T cell repertoires in COVID-19. TCRdb keeps only in-frame clones here, not all; method: immunoSEQ multiplex PCR. The table records 140,000 to 150,000 clones, approximately 81% of them present only once. Material: peripheral blood. The receptors originated from a human donor in a cohort sampled during active COVID-19.

This rearrangement joins TRBV10-3 to TRBJ1-1; 7 nucleotides agree with TRBD1. Germline CDR1 and CDR2: ENHRY and SYGVKD. CDR3 size: 17 residues. V was clipped by 2 bases and J by 0 bases; unmatched bases: 9. The CDR3 DNA sequence: TGTGCCATCAGTGAGATATCCGGGACAGCAATGAACACTGAAGCTTTCTTT. This sequence encodes CAISEISGTAMNTEAFF.

V gene TRBV7-2 combines with J gene TRBJ1-6; D ambiguous. The CDR3 contains 14 residues. Trimming shortened V by 5 bases and J by 5 bases, and 10 bases separated the two germline ends. Per the germline V gene, CDR1 is SGHTA and CDR2 is FQGNSA. The CDR3 DNA reads TGTGCCAGCAGCCTCGACGGGAATAATTCACCCCTCCACTTT. This encodes CASSLDGNNSPLHF.

The chain couples TRBV3-1 (or the pseudogene TRBV3-2) to TRBJ2-7, with D possibly TRBD2 on 5 matching bases. CDR3 length equals 14 residues. The germline V and J ends were trimmed by 1 base and 3 bases, with 10 bases remaining between them. CDR1 LGHDT and CDR2 YNNKEL come from the germline V gene (reference sequence). The CDR3: CASSQGPGSYEQYF. CDR3 coding DNA: TGTGCCAGCAGCCAAGGCCCGGGAAGCTACGAGCAGTACTTC.

The table lists this clone with a count of one. The genes are TRBV6-1 and TRBJ2-3; 9 bases agree with TRBD1. The length of the CDR3 is 18 residues. Trimming at V came to 1 base and at J to 3 bases, leaving 11 bases not matched to a gene. The V gene's germline CDR1 is MNHNS and CDR2 SASEGT. Here the CDR3 DNA reads TGTGCCAGCAGTGAAGGTGTAAGCGTGACAGGGGGAACAGATACGCAGTATTTT. It specifies CASSEGVSVTGGTDTQYF.

The chain carries TRBV5-8 and TRBJ1-5; unclear D gene. Between the trimmed V and J ends, which lost 6 bases and 4 bases, there was a span of 17 bases. Germline V gene data show CDR1 as SGHTS and CDR2 as YDEGEE. The CDR3 has 15 amino acids. The CDR3 spells CASNNGLRINQPQHF. The CDR3 region has the DNA TGTGCCAGCAACAACGGGTTGCGTATAAATCAGCCCCAGCATTTT.

In its sample, this clone was seen a few times. This sequence joins TRBV27 and TRBJ1-1; 10 positions match TRBD1. Germline V lookup: CDR1 MNHEY, CDR2 SMNVEV (reference sequence). V shed 5 bases, J shed 0 bases, and the junction held 6 bases outside the gene matches. This CDR3 comprises 16 residues. The DNA of the CDR3 is TGTGCCAGCAGTGTCCAGGGACAGGGGTTGAACACTGAAGCTTTCTTT. Protein product: CASSVQGQGLNTEAFF.

The V call is TRBV7-9, the J call TRBJ1-2; D may be TRBD1 (5 bases). The CDR3 sequence is 19 residues long. Trimming took 3 bases from V and 0 from J, leaving 23 bases between them. Germline CDR1 and CDR2: SEHNR and FQNEAQ (reference sequence). The CDR3 nucleotides are TGTGCCAGCAGCTTCCCCCGAAGGGGCAGGACCCCTACTAACTATGGCTACACCTTC. Protein product: CASSFPRRGRTPTNYGYTF.

J is TRBJ2-7 and V is TRBV2, with 8 bases that match TRBD2. The CDR3 length is 13 residues. Germline assignment: CDR1 SNHLY and CDR2 FYNNEI. With 6 bases clipped from V and 2 bases from J, the junction kept 3 bases outside the gene matches. CDR3 nucleotides: TGTGCCAGCAGGGTCGGGGGGGCCTACGAGCAGTACTTC. The encoded protein is CASRVGGAYEQYF.

On this clone itself: The same CDR3 can be traced to other DNA sequences in this sample. The CDR3 protein is CASSLGQYEQYF. DNA of the CDR3: TGCGCCAGCAGCCTGGGACAGTACGAGCAGTACTTC. The V and J genes are TRBV5-1 and TRBJ2-7; 7 bases line up with TRBD1. There are 12 residues in the CDR3. CDR1 is SGHRS, CDR2 YFSETQ, per germline. V gave up 4 bases and J gave up 4 bases; unmatched junction bases: 2.

V usage is TRBV2 and J usage is TRBJ2-6, with D unclear. Trimming pared 6 bases from V and 0 bases from J, leaving 12 bases between. Looked up from germline, CDR1 is SNHLY and CDR2 is FYNNEI. CDR3 length: 16 residues. The CDR3 protein is CASSSAGSSGANVLTF. DNA of the CDR3: TGTGCCAGCAGCTCAGCAGGCAGCTCTGGGGCCAACGTCCTGACTTTC.

The V and J genes are TRBV30 and TRBJ2-1; TRBD2 agrees at 9 bases. This CDR3 has 13 residues. Unmatched junction bases numbered 11, after V lost 5 bases and J lost 12 bases. Germline CDR1 and CDR2: GTSNPN and SVGIG (reference sequence). The CDR3 DNA is TGTGCCTGGGTAAGCGGGGGGCCTCAGGGGCAGTTCTTC. It codes for CAWVSGGPQGQFF.

The gene calls are TRBV19 and TRBJ1-1; TRBD1 aligns across 11 bases. In germline, CDR1 is LNHDA, CDR2 SQIVND (reference sequence). After removal of 4 bases from V and 5 bases from J, the junction contained 6 bases not matched to a gene. This CDR3 contains 15 residues. The chain's CDR3 is CASSTGTGGGTEAFF. The CDR3 DNA reads as TGTGCCAGTAGTACCGGGACAGGGGGGGGGACTGAAGCTTTCTTT.

The chain couples TRBV11-2 to TRBJ2-3; 8 bases are a match to TRBD1. The CDR3 contains 15 residues. V gave up 4 bases and J gave up 4 bases; unmatched junction bases: 7. The germline gives CDR1 SGHAT, CDR2 FQNNGV. The CDR3 protein is CASSSYRGQADTQYF. The DNA for the CDR3 is TGTGCCAGCAGCTCCTACAGGGGACAGGCAGATACGCAGTATTTT.

This clone has only a few counts. This chain connects TRBV6-5 to TRBJ1-1, with a weak D call TRBD1 (6 bases). Trimming took off 4 bases at V and 5 bases at J, with 17 bases between the two ends. This CDR3 is 15 amino acids long. The germline V gene has CDR1 MNHEY and CDR2 SVGAGI. The CDR3 reads CASSFTGRGYTEAFF. CDR3 sequence (DNA): TGTGCCAGCAGTTTCACAGGGAGGGGATATACTGAAGCTTTCTTT.

The chain joins TRBV11-2 to TRBJ1-5; D is ambiguous. The CDR3 has 15 amino acids. Germline lookup yields CDR1 SGHAT and CDR2 FQNNGV. With 1 base removed from V and 0 bases from J, the gap between germline ends came to 7 bases. For the CDR3, the DNA is TGTGCCAGCAGCTTAGCACAGCATAGCAATCAGCCCCAGCATTTT. The encoded protein is CASSLAQHSNQPQHF.

The chain links TRBV28 to TRBJ1-6; 9 bases are a match to TRBD1. Germline CDR1 and CDR2: MDHEN and SYDVKM. This CDR3 is 15 amino acids long. The J segment lost 5 bases and the V segment lost 8 bases, leaving 7 bases of the junction unmatched. The DNA for the CDR3 is TGTGCCAGCCTCGACAGGGGGAGCCATAATTCACCCCTCCACTTT. It encodes CASLDRGSHNSPLHF. The entire variable domain, with the rest obtained from reference TRBV28 and TRBJ1-6, is as follows: DVKVTQSSRYLVKRTGEKVFLECVQDMDHENMFWYRQDPGLGLRLIYFSYDVKMKEKGDIPEGYSVSREKKERFSLILESASTNQTSMYLCASLDRGSHNSPLHFGNGTRLTVT.

The genes are TRBV4-1 and TRBJ2-5; the match to TRBD1 covers 11 bases. Germline trimming cut 5 bases from V and 1 base from J; bases unmatched to any gene: 6. The CDR3 has 16 residues. The germline gives CDR1 MGHRA, CDR2 YSYEKL. CDR3 amino acids: CASSKTGTGGQETQYF. The DNA for the CDR3 is TGCGCCAGCAGCAAAACCGGGACAGGGGGCCAAGAGACCCAGTACTTC.

The chain joins TRBV24-1 to TRBJ1-1; D is ambiguous. The V end was cut by 2 bases, the J end by 2 bases, with 11 bases between. Germline values: CDR1 KGHDR, CDR2 SFDVKD. The CDR3 length is 15 residues. The CDR3 reads CATSDSRSINTEAFF. The DNA for the CDR3 is TGTGCCACCAGTGATTCGAGATCTATTAACACTGAAGCTTTCTTT.

This clone showed up just a few times. The rearrangement links TRBV9 to TRBJ1-4; 10 bases are shared with TRBD1. The CDR3 extends over 15 amino acids. Germline V gives CDR1 SGDLS, CDR2 YYNGEE. Germline trimming cut 0 bases from V and 8 bases from J; bases unmatched to any gene: 4. CDR3 in DNA: TGTGCCAGCAGCGTAGGGGACAGGGGAGGAGAAAAACTGTTTTTT. This sequence encodes CASSVGDRGGEKLFF.

This chain connects TRBV7-9 to TRBJ2-2, with D perhaps TRBD1 (6 bases). The length of the CDR3 is 14 residues. Trimming left V 4 bases short and J 2 bases short, with 8 bases between. Per the germline V gene, CDR1 is SEHNR and CDR2 is FQNEAQ (reference sequence). CDR3 sequence (DNA): TGTGCCAGCAGCTGGGGGCAAAACACCGGGGAGCTGTTTTTT. Its translation is CASSWGQNTGELFF.

V gene TRBV9 combines with J gene TRBJ2-3; 9 bases fit TRBD2. The CDR3 contains 15 residues. V shed 4 bases and J 4 bases; nucleotides not matched to a gene: 7. The V gene's germline CDR1 is SGDLS and CDR2 YYNGEE. The CDR3 is CASSSRAGGPDTQYF. The DNA for the CDR3 is TGTGCCAGCAGCTCCAGAGCGGGGGGCCCAGATACGCAGTATTTT.